Included here is one TCR beta chain sequence, with context. Under the authors' procedure: Cell counts per sample came from amplifying reference gene primers. Data came from immunoSEQ multiplex PCR; TCRdb stores just in-frame clones and leaves some out. V and J calls and clone size are as listed in that table; D and trimming were resolved from the DNA. Seen here are a few hundred thousand clones, around 88% observed once, and the top ten hold about 1.3%. This record comes from a study of blood T cell repertoires in COVID-19. Study-wide context: The United States, Italy and Spain supplied acute and convalescent COVID-19 samples. PBMCs, B-cell-depleted T cells, or T cells provided the cDNA or gDNA that made up the material.

The CDR3 covers 15 residues. V trimming: 4 bases; J trimming: 6 bases; junction bases outside the gene matches: 6. Germline V lookup: CDR1 SGHTA, CDR2 FQGTGA. This sequence joins TRBV7-3 and TRBJ2-7, with 13 positions matching TRBD2. The origin of this receptor is a man older than 75 with acute or convalescent COVID-19. The sample taken for sequencing was peripheral blood. CDR3 nucleotide sequence: TGTGCCAGCAGCTACGGACTAGCGGGAGTTTTCGAGCAGTACTTC. Amino acids: CASSYGLAGVFEQYF.